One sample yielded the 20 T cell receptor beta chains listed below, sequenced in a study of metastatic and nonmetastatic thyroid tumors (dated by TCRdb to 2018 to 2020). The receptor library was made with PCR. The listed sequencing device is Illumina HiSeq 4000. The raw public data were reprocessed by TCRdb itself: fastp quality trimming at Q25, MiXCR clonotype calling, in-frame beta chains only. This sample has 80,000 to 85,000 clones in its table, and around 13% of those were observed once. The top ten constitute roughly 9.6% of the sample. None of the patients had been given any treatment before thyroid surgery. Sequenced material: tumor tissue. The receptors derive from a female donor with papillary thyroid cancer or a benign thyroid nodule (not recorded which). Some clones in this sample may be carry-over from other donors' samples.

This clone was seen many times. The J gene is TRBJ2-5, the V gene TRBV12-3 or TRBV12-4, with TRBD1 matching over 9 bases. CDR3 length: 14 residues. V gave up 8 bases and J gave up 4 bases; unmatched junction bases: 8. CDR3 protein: CASSRTGALETQYF. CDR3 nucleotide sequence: TGTGCCAGCTCCCGGACAGGGGCTCTAGAGACCCAGTACTTC.

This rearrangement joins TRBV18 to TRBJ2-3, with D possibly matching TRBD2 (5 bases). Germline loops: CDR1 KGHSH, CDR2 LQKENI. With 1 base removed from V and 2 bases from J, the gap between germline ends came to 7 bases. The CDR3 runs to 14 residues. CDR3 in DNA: TGTGCCAGCTCACCACAGCGGACCACAGATACGCAGTATTTT. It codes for CASSPQRTTDTQYF.

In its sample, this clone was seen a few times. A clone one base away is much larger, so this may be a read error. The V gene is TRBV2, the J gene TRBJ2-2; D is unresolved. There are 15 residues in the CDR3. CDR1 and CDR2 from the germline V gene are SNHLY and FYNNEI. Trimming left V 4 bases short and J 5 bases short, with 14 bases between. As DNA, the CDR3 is TGTGCCAGCAGTGGGCCTTGCCCGAGTACCGGGGAGCTGTTTTTT. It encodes CASSGPCPSTGELFF.

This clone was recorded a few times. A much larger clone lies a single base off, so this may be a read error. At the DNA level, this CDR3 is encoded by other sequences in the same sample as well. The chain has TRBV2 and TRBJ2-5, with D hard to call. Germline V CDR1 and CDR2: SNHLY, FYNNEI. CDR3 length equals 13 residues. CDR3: CASKADNSETQYF. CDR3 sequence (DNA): TGTGCAAGCAAGGCGGATAACTCAGAGACCCAGTACTTC.

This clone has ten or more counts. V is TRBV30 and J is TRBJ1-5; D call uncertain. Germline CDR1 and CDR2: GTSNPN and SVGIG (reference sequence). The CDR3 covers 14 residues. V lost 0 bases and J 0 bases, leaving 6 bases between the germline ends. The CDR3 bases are TGTGCCTGGAGTGTCAGTTATAGCAATCAGCCCCAGCATTTT. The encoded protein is CAWSVSYSNQPQHF.

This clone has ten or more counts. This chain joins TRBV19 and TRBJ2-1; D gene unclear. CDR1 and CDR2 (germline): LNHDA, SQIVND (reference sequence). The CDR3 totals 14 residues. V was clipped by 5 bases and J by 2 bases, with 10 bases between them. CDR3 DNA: TGTGCCAGTAGTCTAGGCAGGACCTACAATGAGCAGTTCTTC. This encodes CASSLGRTYNEQFF.

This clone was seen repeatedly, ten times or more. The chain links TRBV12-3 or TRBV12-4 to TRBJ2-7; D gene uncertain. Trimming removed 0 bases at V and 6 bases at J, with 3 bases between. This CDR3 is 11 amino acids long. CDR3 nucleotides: TGTGCCAGCAGTTTAGCTACCGAGCAGTACTTC. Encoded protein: CASSLATEQYF.

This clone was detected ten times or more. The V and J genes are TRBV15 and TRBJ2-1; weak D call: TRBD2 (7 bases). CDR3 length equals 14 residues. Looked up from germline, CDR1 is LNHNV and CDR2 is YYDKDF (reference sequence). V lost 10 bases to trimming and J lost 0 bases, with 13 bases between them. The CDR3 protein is CAISRGGSYNEQFF. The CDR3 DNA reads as TGTGCCATCTCGAGGGGGGGCTCCTACAATGAGCAGTTCTTC.

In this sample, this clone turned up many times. This chain's CDR3 is CASSSGESSYEQYF. As DNA, the CDR3 is TGTGCCAGCAGTTCGGGAGAAAGCTCCTACGAGCAGTACTTC. V gene TRBV27 combines with J gene TRBJ2-7; TRBD2 might be the D (6 bases). The CDR3 extends over 14 amino acids. Trimming pared 4 bases from V and 0 bases from J, leaving 10 bases between. Looked up from germline, CDR1 is MNHEY and CDR2 is SMNVEV (reference sequence).

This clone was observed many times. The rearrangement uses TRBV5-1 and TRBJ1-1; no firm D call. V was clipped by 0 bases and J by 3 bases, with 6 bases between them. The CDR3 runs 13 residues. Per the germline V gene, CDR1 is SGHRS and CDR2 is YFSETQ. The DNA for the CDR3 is TGCGCCAGCAGCTTGGGATATTACACTGAAGCTTTCTTT. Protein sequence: CASSLGYYTEAFF.

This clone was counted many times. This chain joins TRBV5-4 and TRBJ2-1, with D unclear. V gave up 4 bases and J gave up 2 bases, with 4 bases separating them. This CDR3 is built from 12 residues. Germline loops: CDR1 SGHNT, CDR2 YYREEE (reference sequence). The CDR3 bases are TGTGCCAGCAGCACTCCCTACAATGAGCAGTTCTTC. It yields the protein CASSTPYNEQFF. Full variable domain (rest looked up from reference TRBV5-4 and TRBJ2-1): ETGVTQSPTHLIKTRGQQVTLRCSSQSGHNTVSWYQQALGQGPQFIFQYYREEENGRGNFPPRFSGLQFPNYSSELNVNALELDDSALYLCASSTPYNEQFFGPGTRLTVL.

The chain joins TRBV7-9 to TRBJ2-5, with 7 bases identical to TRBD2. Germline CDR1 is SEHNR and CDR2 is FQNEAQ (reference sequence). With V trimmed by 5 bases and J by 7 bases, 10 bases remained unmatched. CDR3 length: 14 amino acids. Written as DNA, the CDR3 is TGTGCCAGCAGCGCAACCGGGACGGGAGGGACCCAGTACTTC. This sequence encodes CASSATGTGGTQYF.

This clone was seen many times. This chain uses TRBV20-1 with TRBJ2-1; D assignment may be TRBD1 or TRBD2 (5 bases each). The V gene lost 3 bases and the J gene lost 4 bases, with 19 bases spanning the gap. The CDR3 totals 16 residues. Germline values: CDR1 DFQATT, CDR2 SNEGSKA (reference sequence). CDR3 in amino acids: CSASDLGLGMYNEQFF. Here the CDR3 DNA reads TGCAGTGCTAGTGACCTGGGGCTCGGGATGTACAATGAGCAGTTCTTC.

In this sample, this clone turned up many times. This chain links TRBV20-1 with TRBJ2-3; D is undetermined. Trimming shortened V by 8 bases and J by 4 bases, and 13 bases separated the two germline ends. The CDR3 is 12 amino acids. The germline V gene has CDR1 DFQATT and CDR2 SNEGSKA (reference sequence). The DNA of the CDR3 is TGCAGTTCCTCGTACGGGTCAGATACGCAGTATTTT. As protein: CSSSYGSDTQYF.

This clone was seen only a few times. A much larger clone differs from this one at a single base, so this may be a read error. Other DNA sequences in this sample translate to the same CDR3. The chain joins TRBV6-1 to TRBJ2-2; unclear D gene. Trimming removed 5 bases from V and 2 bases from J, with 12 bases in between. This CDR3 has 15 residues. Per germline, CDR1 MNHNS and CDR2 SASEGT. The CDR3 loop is CASSPPRGNTGELFF. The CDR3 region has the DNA TGTGCCAGCAGTCCGCCCCGTGGAAACACCGGGGAGCTGTTTTTT.

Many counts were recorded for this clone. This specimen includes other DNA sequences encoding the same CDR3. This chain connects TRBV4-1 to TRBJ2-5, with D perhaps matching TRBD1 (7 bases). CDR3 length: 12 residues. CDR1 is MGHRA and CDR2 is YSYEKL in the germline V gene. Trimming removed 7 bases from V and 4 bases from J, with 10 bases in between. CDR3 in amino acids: CASTGDRETQYF. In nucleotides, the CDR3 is TGCGCCAGCACGGGGGACAGAGAGACCCAGTACTTC.

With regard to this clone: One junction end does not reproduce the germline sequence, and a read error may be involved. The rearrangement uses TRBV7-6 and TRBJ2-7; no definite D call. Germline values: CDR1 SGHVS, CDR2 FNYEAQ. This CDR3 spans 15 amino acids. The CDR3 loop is CASSLGVVEGYEQHF. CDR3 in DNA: TGTGCCAGCAGCTTAGGTGTAGTGGAAGGGTACGAGCAGCACTTC.

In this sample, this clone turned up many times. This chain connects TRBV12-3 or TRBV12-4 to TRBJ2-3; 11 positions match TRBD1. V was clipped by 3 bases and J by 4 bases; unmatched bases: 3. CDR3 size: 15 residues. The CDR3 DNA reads TGTGCCAGCAGTTTTGGGACAGGGGGTCCAGATACGCAGTATTTT. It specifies CASSFGTGGPDTQYF.

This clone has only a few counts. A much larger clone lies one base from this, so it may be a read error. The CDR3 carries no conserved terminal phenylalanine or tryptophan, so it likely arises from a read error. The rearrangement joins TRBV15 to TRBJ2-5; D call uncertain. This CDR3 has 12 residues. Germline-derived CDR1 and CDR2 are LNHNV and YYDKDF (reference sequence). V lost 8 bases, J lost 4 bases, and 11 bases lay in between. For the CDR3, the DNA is TGTGCCACCTCCACACACGGAGAGACCCAGTACCTC. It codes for CATSTHGETQYL.

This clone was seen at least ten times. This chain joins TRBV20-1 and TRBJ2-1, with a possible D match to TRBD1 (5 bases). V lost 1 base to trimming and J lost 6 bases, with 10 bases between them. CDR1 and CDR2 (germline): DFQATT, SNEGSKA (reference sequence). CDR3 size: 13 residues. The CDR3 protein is CSARVQGSNEQFF. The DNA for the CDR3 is TGCAGTGCTAGAGTTCAGGGAAGCAATGAGCAGTTCTTC.